The 2 T cell receptor beta chains below all came from one sample that was sequenced in a study of regulatory T cells in long-lasting Graves disease. As for time point: newly diagnosed GD, antithyroid drugs for less than 3 months. RNA isolated from PBMCs was used to make the TCR library. With iRepertoire HTBI primers and Arm-PCR of CDR3 regions, TCR beta libraries were built. TCRdb reprocessed the multiplex PCR reads via MiXCR and lists one record per CDR3 protein. The sample records about 440,000 distinct CDR3 sequences, roughly 17% being singletons. These records were also assigned to another study, of T cells in Graves' hyperthyroidism and ophthalmopathy.

Sequences were derived from peripheral blood mononuclear cells (PBMCs), sampled at new diagnosis, from a patient treated with antithyroid drugs. These receptors were collected from a woman aged 30 to 39 with Graves disease.

Ten or more counts support this clonotype. This rearrangement joins TRBV28 to TRBJ1-2; no firm D call. CDR3 length: 13 residues. V lost 8 bases and J 4 bases, leaving 14 bases between the germline ends. CDR1 is MDHEN and CDR2 is SYDVKM in the germline V gene. CDR3 protein: CASSGRELYGYTF. In DNA, the CDR3 is TGTGCCAGCTCAGGCCGGGAACTCTATGGCTACACCTTC.

This clonotype was seen ten or more times. CDR3 nucleotides: TGTGCCAGCAGGGCGGATGGGTACTTTCGTGAAAAACTGTTTTTT. It codes for CASRADGYFREKLFF. V gene TRBV27 combines with J gene TRBJ1-4; D gene unclear. V lost 6 bases and J lost 7, with 18 bases in between. Germline values: CDR1 MNHEY, CDR2 SMNVEV (reference sequence). The CDR3 is made up of 15 amino acids.